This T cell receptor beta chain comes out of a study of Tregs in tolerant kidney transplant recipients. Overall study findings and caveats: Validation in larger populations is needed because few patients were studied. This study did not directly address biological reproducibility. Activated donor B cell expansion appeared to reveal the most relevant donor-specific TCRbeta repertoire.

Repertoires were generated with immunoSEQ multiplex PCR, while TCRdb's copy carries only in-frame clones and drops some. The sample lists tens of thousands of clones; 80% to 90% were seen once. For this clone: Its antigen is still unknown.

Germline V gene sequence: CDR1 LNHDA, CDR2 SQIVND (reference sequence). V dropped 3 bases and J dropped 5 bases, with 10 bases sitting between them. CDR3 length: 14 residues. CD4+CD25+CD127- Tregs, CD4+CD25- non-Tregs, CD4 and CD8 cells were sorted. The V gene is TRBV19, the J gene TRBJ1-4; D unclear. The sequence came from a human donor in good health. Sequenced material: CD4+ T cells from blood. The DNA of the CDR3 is TGTGCCAGTAGTATTTGGCAGAAGAATGAAAAACTGTTTTTT. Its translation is CASSIWQKNEKLFF.